The clone carrying this T cell receptor beta chain appeared many times. It was RNA transcripts that yielded the amplified TCR beta CDR3 regions. The HTBI set primed first-round TCR CDR3 RT-PCR. TCRdb reprocessed the multiplex PCR reads with MiXCR, giving one entry per CDR3 protein. The data contain 620,000 or so distinct CDR3 sequences, more than 12% of them singletons. This entry comes from a study of T cells in Graves' hyperthyroidism and ophthalmopathy. About the research overall: Peripheral blood was acquired at first diagnosis, ahead of any therapy whatsoever.

The sequence was collected from a woman in her fifties or sixties with Graves' ophthalmopathy. Sequenced input: blood.

CDR3 residues: CASRPASGRGNEQFF. As DNA, the CDR3 is TGTGCCAGCAGGCCAGCTAGCGGGAGGGGGAATGAGCAGTTCTTC. The V and J genes are TRBV28 and TRBJ2-1; 12 bases are a match to TRBD2. V was pared by 6 bases and J by 7 bases, with 7 bases of the junction left unmatched. Germline CDR1 MDHEN, CDR2 SYDVKM. The CDR3 spans 15 residues. Drawing the rest from reference TRBV28 and TRBJ2-1, the complete variable domain is DVKVTQSSRYLVKRTGEKVFLECVQDMDHENMFWYRQDPGLGLRLIYFSYDVKMKEKGDIPEGYSVSREKKERFSLILESASTNQTSMYLCASRPASGRGNEQFFGPGTRLTVL.